This T cell receptor (beta chain) emerged from a study of blood T cell repertoires in COVID-19 (dated by TCRdb to 2020 to 2022). Notes on the research overall: Collaborator samples came from the United States, Italy and Spain and covered acute and convalescent phases of COVID-19. The prospective study material was composed of cDNA or gDNA derived from T cells, B-cell-depleted T cells, or PBMCs. Where available, HLA class I and class II types were taken from metadata supplied by the sample provider and were not determined by assay-based typing. The samples were drawn from two sources: the first 160 participants of the ongoing ImmuneRACE study, and 1,000 to 1,500 subjects contributed by 6 global collaborators. Subjects who had been exposed to COVID-19, were actively infected with it, or had recovered from it provided the deeply sampled blood TCRbeta repertoires that made up the dataset. Sample metadata almost always included a de-identified subject ID, COVID-19 status, age in years and sex. The repertoires were released in a freely available public database intended as a resource for research on the immune response to SARS-CoV-2. General study outcomes and caveats: The quantity of clinical and demographic metadata differed by source and by participant and was supplied without curation.

The immunoSEQ Assay, a bias-controlled multiplex PCR, was used to amplify TCRbeta CDR3 regions from genomic DNA. The authors' pipeline ran thus. Nucleated cell counts per sample were estimated from amplification of reference gene primers within the assay. Sequence reads were collapsed and filtered to measure the absolute abundance of every unique TCRbeta CDR3 rearrangement. For each sample, productive Simpson clonality was calculated by taking the square root of Simpson's diversity index across productive rearrangements. What TCRdb holds here is the immuneACCESS table cut down to in-frame rearrangements. Part of the clones is not present; checked against another copy, under half of the missing clones reflect an unresolved V gene, and the others are unexplained. The V and J calls and clone size were taken over from that table, and D and trimming were inferred from the DNA. The sample includes around 340,000 clones, with 80% to 90% observed a single time. The leading ten clones occupy approximately 4.4% of the sample.

With respect to this clone: The specificity of this receptor is unknown. No base qualities exist here, and no much larger clone lies one base off it.

Participants in the prospective study were enrolled through a virtual design, were aged about 18 to 100 years, and lived in about 25 United States geographic areas. Cohort assignment in the prospective study relied on participant-reported clinical history from a screening survey and a study questionnaire. Each participant in the prospective study had whole blood, serum and a nasopharyngeal or oropharyngeal swab collected by mobile phlebotomists. Over a roughly 2-month period, participants in the prospective study had the option of providing additional blood draws and questionnaires. Before DNA extraction, blood samples from the prospective study were shipped at room temperature or frozen. Looking up the germline V gene (reference sequence) yields CDR1 LGHDT and CDR2 YNNKEL. V is trimmed back by 7 bases and J by 5 bases, and the junction contains 12 bases that no gene match accounts for. The CDR3 runs 15 residues from the cysteine to the phenylalanine. Solely the CDR3 DNA is kept, with 45 bases framed from the first base.

The TCR comes from a woman aged 35 to 49 with acute COVID-19. Source material: PBMCs or T cells enriched from blood (not recorded which). The chain employs TRBV3-1 (or the pseudogene TRBV3-2) and TRBJ2-5, with 8 junctional bases fitting TRBD1. The CDR3 protein sequence reads: CASTRIQGGVETQYF. The nucleotides are TGTGCCAGCACAAGAATACAGGGGGGAGTCGAGACCCAGTACTTC.